A selection of T cell receptor beta chains follows, all from one sample in a study of shared clonotypes between healthy human individuals. Here immunoSEQ multiplex PCR was the method, and the copy in TCRdb shows in-frame clones only, minus some. The sample carries roughly 510,000 clones, roughly 79% recorded once. Material: PBMCs. The receptors here all came from a woman in her thirties or forties in good health. Some clones in this sample may be carry-over from other donors' samples. Both conserved end residues are part of each CDR3. A D gene is named only where the DNA matches it firmly. Clone size is shown for a subset of rows, as once, few, many or a class of expanded clone.

j_call: TRBJ1-5
v_call: TRBV19
clone_size: .
d_call: .
cdr3_aa: CASSIPANQPQHF
cdr3_nt: TGTGCCAGTAGTATCCCCGCAAATCAGCCCCAGCATTTT

j_call: TRBJ2-7
v_call: TRBV5-1
clone_size: .
d_call: .
cdr3_aa: CASSGGEVWEQYF
cdr3_nt: TGCGCCAGCAGCGGGGGTGAGGTTTGGGAGCAGTACTTC

j_call: TRBJ2-5
v_call: TRBV28
clone_size: .
d_call: TRBD1
cdr3_aa: CASSGRYGTGLETQYF
cdr3_nt: TGTGCCAGCAGCGGCAGGTACGGGACAGGACTAGAGACCCAGTACTTC

j_call: TRBJ2-5
v_call: TRBV6-1
clone_size: .
d_call: TRBD2
cdr3_aa: CAGSSGSWETQYF
cdr3_nt: TGTGCCGGATCTAGCGGGAGTTGGGAGACCCAGTACTTC

j_call: TRBJ2-1
v_call: TRBV11-3
clone_size: .
d_call: .
cdr3_aa: CASSLASLAEQFF
cdr3_nt: TGTGCCAGCAGCTTAGCCTCGCTAGCGGAGCAGTTCTTC

j_call: TRBJ2-3
v_call: TRBV28
clone_size: many
d_call: TRBD1
cdr3_aa: CASSMNRGALTDTQYF
cdr3_nt: TGTGCCAGCAGTATGAACAGGGGAGCCCTCACAGATACGCAGTATTTT

j_call: TRBJ2-5
v_call: TRBV5-1
clone_size: .
d_call: TRBD2
cdr3_aa: CASSLFLAGGEETQYF
cdr3_nt: TGCGCCAGCAGCTTGTTTCTGGCGGGAGGGGAGGAGACCCAGTACTTC

j_call: TRBJ1-5
v_call: TRBV7-3
clone_size: .
d_call: .
cdr3_aa: CASNRRVGQPQHF
cdr3_nt: TGTGCCAGCAACCGCCGAGTGGGTCAGCCCCAGCATTTT

j_call: TRBJ2-7
v_call: TRBV19
clone_size: .
d_call: .
cdr3_aa: CASSIFGGRDYEQYF
cdr3_nt: TGTGCCAGTAGTATATTCGGTGGGAGAGATTACGAGCAGTACTTC

j_call: TRBJ1-2
v_call: TRBV29-1
clone_size: few
d_call: .
cdr3_aa: CSGWTNYGYTF
cdr3_nt: TGCAGCGGATGGACTAACTATGGCTACACCTTC

j_call: TRBJ2-7
v_call: TRBV18
clone_size: .
d_call: .
cdr3_aa: CASSPPTERSPIIF
cdr3_nt: TGTGCCAGCTCACCACCGACGGAGCGGAGTCCCATTATCTTC

j_call: TRBJ1-4
v_call: TRBV5-1
clone_size: .
d_call: TRBD1
cdr3_aa: CASSPRQGYSHEKLFF
cdr3_nt: TGCGCCAGCAGCCCAAGACAGGGTTATTCTCATGAAAAACTGTTTTTT

j_call: TRBJ2-3
v_call: TRBV21-1
clone_size: .
d_call: .
cdr3_aa: CASGRMASGRTDTQYF
cdr3_nt: TGTGCCAGCGGTAGAATGGCTAGCGGGAGGACAGATACGCAGTATTTT

j_call: TRBJ1-5
v_call: TRBV30
clone_size: .
d_call: .
cdr3_aa: CAWSTRLGYGNQPQHF
cdr3_nt: TGTGCCTGGAGTACCCGATTGGGATATGGCAATCAGCCCCAGCATTTT

j_call: TRBJ1-6
v_call: TRBV4-2
clone_size: .
d_call: .
cdr3_aa: CASSDPGNNSPLHF
cdr3_nt: TGTGCCAGCAGCGACCCGGGTAATAATTCACCCCTCCACTTT

j_call: TRBJ2-2
v_call: TRBV7-9
clone_size: .
d_call: TRBD2
cdr3_aa: CASRLAGGPTGELFF
cdr3_nt: TGTGCCAGCAGGCTAGCGGGAGGGCCTACCGGGGAGCTGTTTTTT

j_call: TRBJ2-5
v_call: TRBV2
clone_size: .
d_call: .
cdr3_aa: CASRPTRGWETQYF
cdr3_nt: TGTGCCAGCAGGCCGACTAGGGGGTGGGAGACCCAGTACTTC

j_call: TRBJ1-2
v_call: TRBV6-5
clone_size: .
d_call: TRBD1
cdr3_aa: CASSSTQGSVGYAF
cdr3_nt: TGTGCCAGCAGTTCCACACAGGGGTCGGTTGGCTACGCCTTC

j_call: TRBJ1-1
v_call: TRBV13
clone_size: .
d_call: .
cdr3_aa: CASSLNTYTEAFF
cdr3_nt: TGTGCCAGCAGCTTAAACACTTACACTGAAGCTTTCTTT

j_call: TRBJ2-5
v_call: TRBV19
clone_size: .
d_call: .
cdr3_aa: CASSTGTPQETQYF
cdr3_nt: TGTGCCAGTAGTACCGGGACCCCGCAAGAGACCCAGTACTTC

j_call: TRBJ2-2
v_call: TRBV6-4
clone_size: once
d_call: .
cdr3_aa: CAKKRRTNTGELFF
cdr3_nt: TGTGCCAAAAAGCGGAGGACGAACACCGGGGAGCTGTTTTTT

j_call: TRBJ2-6
v_call: TRBV7-6
clone_size: .
d_call: .
cdr3_aa: CASSLDSSGANVLTF
cdr3_nt: TGTGCCAGCAGCTTAGACAGCTCTGGGGCCAACGTCCTGACTTTC

j_call: TRBJ2-1
v_call: TRBV5-1
clone_size: .
d_call: TRBD2
cdr3_aa: CASRQTGTSGHEQFF
cdr3_nt: TGCGCCAGCAGACAAACCGGGACTAGCGGGCACGAGCAGTTCTTC

j_call: TRBJ1-2
v_call: TRBV2
clone_size: .
d_call: TRBD1
cdr3_aa: CASSIRQGPIYGYTF
cdr3_nt: TGTGCCAGCAGTATCCGACAGGGACCCATCTATGGCTACACCTTC

j_call: TRBJ2-7
v_call: TRBV5-1
clone_size: .
d_call: .
cdr3_aa: CASSLLGFEGQYF
cdr3_nt: TGCGCCAGCAGCCTCCTGGGATTCGAAGGGCAGTACTTC

j_call: TRBJ2-6
v_call: TRBV19
clone_size: .
d_call: TRBD2
cdr3_aa: CATQAGAVSGANVLTF
cdr3_nt: TGTGCCACCCAAGCGGGAGCCGTCTCTGGGGCCAACGTCCTGACTTTC

j_call: TRBJ2-5
v_call: TRBV10-1
clone_size: .
d_call: TRBD2
cdr3_aa: CASSESMASGAQETQYF
cdr3_nt: TGCGCCAGCAGTGAGTCGATGGCTAGCGGTGCTCAAGAGACCCAGTACTTC

j_call: TRBJ2-5
v_call: TRBV30
clone_size: .
d_call: TRBD2
cdr3_aa: CAWSSLWGGDQETQYF
cdr3_nt: TGTGCCTGGAGCAGCCTTTGGGGGGGGGACCAAGAGACCCAGTACTTC

j_call: TRBJ1-1
v_call: TRBV5-4
clone_size: .
d_call: .
cdr3_aa: CASSLEHLNTEAFF
cdr3_nt: TGTGCCAGCAGCTTGGAACACCTGAACACTGAAGCTTTCTTT

j_call: TRBJ1-4
v_call: TRBV5-5
clone_size: .
d_call: TRBD1
cdr3_aa: CASSTSGTATFEKLFF
cdr3_nt: TGTGCCAGCAGCACATCCGGGACAGCGACTTTTGAAAAACTGTTTTTT

j_call: TRBJ2-1
v_call: TRBV11-3
clone_size: .
d_call: TRBD2
cdr3_aa: CASSPRTSGSFNEQFF
cdr3_nt: TGTGCCAGCAGCCCGCGGACTAGCGGGAGCTTCAATGAGCAGTTCTTC

j_call: TRBJ2-5
v_call: TRBV7-2
clone_size: .
d_call: .
cdr3_aa: CASGKAFGVETQYF
cdr3_nt: TGTGCCAGCGGGAAGGCGTTTGGTGTGGAGACCCAGTACTTC

j_call: TRBJ2-7
v_call: TRBV6-4
clone_size: .
d_call: .
cdr3_aa: CASRAGPHEQYF
cdr3_nt: TGTGCCAGCAGGGCAGGCCCCCACGAGCAGTACTTC

j_call: TRBJ1-5
v_call: TRBV2
clone_size: .
d_call: .
cdr3_aa: CASSLQGNQPQHF
cdr3_nt: TGTGCCAGCAGTTTGCAGGGAAATCAGCCCCAGCATTTT

j_call: TRBJ2-1
v_call: TRBV5-4
clone_size: few
d_call: .
cdr3_aa: CASSPIAAPRDEQFF
cdr3_nt: TGTGCCAGCAGCCCTATAGCGGCCCCAAGGGATGAGCAGTTCTTC

j_call: TRBJ2-1
v_call: TRBV5-8
clone_size: once
d_call: TRBD2
cdr3_aa: CASFTPGTSVYNEQFF
cdr3_nt: TGTGCCAGCTTTACCCCCGGGACTAGCGTCTACAATGAGCAGTTCTTC

j_call: TRBJ2-2
v_call: TRBV28
clone_size: .
d_call: .
cdr3_aa: CASNSPPEGEGELFF
cdr3_nt: TGTGCCAGTAACTCTCCCCCGGAGGGGGAGGGGGAGCTGTTTTTT

j_call: TRBJ1-4
v_call: TRBV27
clone_size: .
d_call: .
cdr3_aa: CASSLYGPEKLFF
cdr3_nt: TGTGCCAGCAGTTTATATGGGCCGGAGAAACTGTTTTTT

j_call: TRBJ2-5
v_call: TRBV18
clone_size: .
d_call: .
cdr3_aa: CASSTLMTGQETQYF
cdr3_nt: TGTGCCAGCTCAACACTAATGACAGGCCAAGAGACCCAGTACTTC

j_call: TRBJ2-3
v_call: TRBV7-9
clone_size: .
d_call: TRBD2
cdr3_aa: CASSPDLAGSSTDTQYF
cdr3_nt: TGTGCCAGCAGCCCCGATTTAGCGGGGTCTAGCACAGATACGCAGTATTTT

j_call: TRBJ1-1
v_call: TRBV28
clone_size: .
d_call: TRBD1
cdr3_aa: CASRPPAGGETEAFF
cdr3_nt: TGTGCCAGCAGACCTCCGGCAGGGGGAGAGACTGAAGCTTTCTTT

j_call: TRBJ1-5
v_call: TRBV29-1
clone_size: .
d_call: .
cdr3_aa: CSVVVGSGGNQPQHF
cdr3_nt: TGCAGCGTTGTGGTGGGATCAGGGGGCAATCAGCCCCAGCATTTT

j_call: TRBJ1-4
v_call: TRBV30
clone_size: .
d_call: TRBD1
cdr3_aa: CAWSPGTGNEKLFF
cdr3_nt: TGTGCCTGGAGTCCAGGGACAGGGAATGAAAAACTGTTTTTT

j_call: TRBJ1-5
v_call: TRBV11-2
clone_size: .
d_call: TRBD1
cdr3_aa: CASSHQGANQPQHF
cdr3_nt: TGTGCCAGCAGCCACCAGGGGGCGAATCAGCCCCAGCATTTT

j_call: TRBJ2-7
v_call: TRBV30
clone_size: .
d_call: .
cdr3_aa: CAWSVATSTEQYF
cdr3_nt: TGTGCCTGGAGTGTAGCGACTTCTACCGAGCAGTACTTC

j_call: TRBJ2-1
v_call: TRBV7-3
clone_size: .
d_call: TRBD2
cdr3_aa: CASSPGLAGVDEQFF
cdr3_nt: TGTGCCAGCAGTCCGGGACTAGCGGGAGTCGATGAGCAGTTCTTC

j_call: TRBJ2-7
v_call: TRBV30
clone_size: .
d_call: TRBD2
cdr3_aa: CAWTLREGYEQYF
cdr3_nt: TGTGCCTGGACGCTGCGGGAGGGATACGAGCAGTACTTC

j_call: TRBJ2-1
v_call: TRBV10-1
clone_size: .
d_call: .
cdr3_aa: CASSYSGYYNEQFF
cdr3_nt: TGCGCCAGCAGCTATAGCGGCTACTACAATGAGCAGTTCTTC

j_call: TRBJ1-2
v_call: TRBV19
clone_size: .
d_call: TRBD1
cdr3_aa: CASRMTGIYGYTF
cdr3_nt: TGTGCCAGTAGGATGACAGGGATCTATGGCTACACCTTC

j_call: TRBJ1-5
v_call: TRBV28
clone_size: .
d_call: TRBD1
cdr3_aa: CASSSGGYNQPQHF
cdr3_nt: TGTGCCAGCAGCTCAGGGGGCTACAATCAGCCCCAGCATTTT

j_call: TRBJ2-3
v_call: TRBV11-2
clone_size: .
d_call: TRBD2
cdr3_aa: CASSKTGTSLTDTQYF
cdr3_nt: TGTGCCAGCAGCAAAACCGGGACTAGCCTTACAGATACGCAGTATTTT

j_call: TRBJ2-5
v_call: TRBV19
clone_size: .
d_call: TRBD2
cdr3_aa: CASSGTSGPETQYF
cdr3_nt: TGTGCCAGTAGTGGGACTAGCGGACCAGAGACCCAGTACTTC

j_call: TRBJ2-3
v_call: TRBV6-5
clone_size: .
d_call: .
cdr3_aa: CASSYSAGMGPDTQYF
cdr3_nt: TGTGCCAGCAGTTACTCGGCCGGGATGGGCCCAGATACGCAGTATTTT

j_call: TRBJ1-2
v_call: TRBV11-2
clone_size: .
d_call: .
cdr3_aa: CASSYGTSYGYTF
cdr3_nt: TGTGCCAGCAGCTATGGGACATCCTATGGCTACACCTTC

j_call: TRBJ2-4
v_call: TRBV11-2
clone_size: .
d_call: .
cdr3_aa: CASGPGIQYF
cdr3_nt: TGTGCCAGCGGCCCGGGCATTCAGTACTTC

j_call: TRBJ1-3
v_call: TRBV28
clone_size: .
d_call: .
cdr3_aa: CASSSGHSGNTIYF
cdr3_nt: TGTGCCAGCAGTTCAGGTCACTCTGGAAACACCATATATTTT

j_call: TRBJ1-3
v_call: TRBV5-1
clone_size: .
d_call: TRBD1
cdr3_aa: CASSTHRQGPLSGNTIYF
cdr3_nt: TGCGCCAGCAGCACCCACAGACAGGGGCCTCTCTCTGGAAACACCATATATTTT

j_call: TRBJ1-3
v_call: TRBV2
clone_size: .
d_call: .
cdr3_aa: CASSRTFGNTIYF
cdr3_nt: TGTGCCAGCAGCCGGACATTTGGAAACACCATATATTTT

j_call: TRBJ2-7
v_call: TRBV7-2
clone_size: once
d_call: .
cdr3_aa: CASSLGRALGASYEQYF
cdr3_nt: TGTGCCAGCAGCTTAGGTCGGGCGCTCGGGGCCTCCTACGAGCAGTACTTC